This note documents a single TCR beta chain sequence. Per the authors' pipeline: Amplified reference gene primers provided the basis for estimating nucleated cell counts. Here immunoSEQ multiplex PCR was the method, and the copy in TCRdb shows in-frame clones only, minus some. The DNA was the basis for D and trimming; V, J and clone size are from that table. The sample carries 180,000 or so clones, roughly 76% recorded once. The germline V gene has CDR1 SNHLY and CDR2 FYNNEI. Germline trimming cut 7 bases from V and 3 bases from J; bases unmatched to any gene: 5. The CDR3 loop spans 14 amino acids. The sample comes from a study of blood T cell repertoires in COVID-19. About the research overall: Material from acute and convalescent COVID-19 was sourced from the United States, Italy and Spain.

The specimen sequenced was peripheral blood. This receptor was identified in a woman aged 45-65 years with active or convalescent COVID-19. V and J are TRBV2 and TRBJ2-5; TRBD2 matches at 10 bases. The CDR3 sequence is CASKDSGGKETQYF. The CDR3 nucleotides read TGTGCCAGCAAAGATAGCGGGGGGAAAGAGACCCAGTACTTC.